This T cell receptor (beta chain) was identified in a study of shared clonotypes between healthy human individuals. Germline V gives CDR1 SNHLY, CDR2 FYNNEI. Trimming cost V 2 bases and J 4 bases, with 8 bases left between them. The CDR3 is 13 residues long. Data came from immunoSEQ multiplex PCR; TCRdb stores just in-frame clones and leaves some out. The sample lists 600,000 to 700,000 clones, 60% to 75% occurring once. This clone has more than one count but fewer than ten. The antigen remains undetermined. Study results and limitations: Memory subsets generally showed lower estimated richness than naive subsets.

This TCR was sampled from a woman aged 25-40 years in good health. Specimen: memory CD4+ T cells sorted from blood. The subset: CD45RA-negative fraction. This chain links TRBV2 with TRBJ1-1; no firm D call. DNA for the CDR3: TGTGCCAGCAGTGAAAGGGAGATCACTGAAGCTTTCTTT. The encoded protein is CASSEREITEAFF.